This T cell receptor beta chain was documented in a study of shared T cell receptors in the human thymus. Profiled with immunoSEQ multiplex PCR; TCRdb holds only in-frame clones, not every one. This sample yields hundreds of thousands of clones, of which more than 75% are seen a single time; 0.01% to 0.015% belongs to the top ten. The CDR3 runs 13 residues. V lost 4 bases and J 7 bases, leaving 14 bases between the germline ends. The V gene's germline CDR1 is SGHDN and CDR2 FVKESK. The sample also formed part of further work on human thymus T cells.

The clonotype comes from a boy younger than two with a congenital heart defect. The sequenced sample was thymocytes. The chain combines TRBV14 with TRBJ2-7; no firm D call. CDR3 nucleotide sequence: TGTGCCAGCAGCCTGATCGCCTGGCAAGAGCAGTACTTC. Its translation: CASSLIAWQEQYF.